A single sample gave rise to the 21 T cell receptor beta chains below, sequenced in a study of control samples from healthy donors and cancer patients. TCRdb's table, derived via immunoSEQ multiplex PCR, lists solely in-frame clones and lacks some. The table records hundreds of thousands of clones, 80% to 95% of them present only once. Source material: PBMCs. These TCRs come from a man aged 35 to 55 with head and neck cancer.

The genes are TRBV7-2 and TRBJ1-2, with 8 bases matching TRBD1. CDR1 and CDR2 from the germline V gene are SGHTA and FQGNSA. With 4 bases clipped from V and 4 bases from J, the junction kept 2 bases outside the gene matches. This CDR3 has 13 residues. In nucleotides, the CDR3 is TGTGCCAGCAGCTCGGACAGGGCCTATGGCTACACCTTC. Residues: CASSSDRAYGYTF.

The rearrangement links TRBV28 to TRBJ2-3; D ambiguous. Trimming removed 3 bases from V and 2 bases from J, with 3 bases in between. The CDR3 extends over 12 amino acids. Germline assignment: CDR1 MDHEN and CDR2 SYDVKM. CDR3 sequence: CASSFFTDTQYF. CDR3 sequence (DNA): TGTGCCAGCAGTTTTTTCACAGATACGCAGTATTTT. Together with reference TRBV28 and TRBJ2-3, the CDR3 gives the full variable domain: DVKVTQSSRYLVKRTGEKVFLECVQDMDHENMFWYRQDPGLGLRLIYFSYDVKMKEKGDIPEGYSVSREKKERFSLILESASTNQTSMYLCASSFFTDTQYFGPGTRLTVL.

This chain connects TRBV4-1 to TRBJ2-3; D may match TRBD1 or TRBD2 (5 bases each). Trimming pared 1 base from V and 3 bases from J, leaving 11 bases between. In germline, CDR1 is MGHRA, CDR2 YSYEKL. The CDR3 extends over 15 amino acids. As DNA, the CDR3 is TGCGCCAGCAGCCAAGGGGGGAGTTATACAGATACGCAGTATTTT. This sequence encodes CASSQGGSYTDTQYF.

The chain is built from TRBV2 and TRBJ2-7; possible D gene TRBD1, 5 bases. Trimming pared 6 bases from V and 0 bases from J, leaving 9 bases between. Germline CDR1 SNHLY, CDR2 FYNNEI. The CDR3 runs to 13 residues. CDR3 sequence: CASRTTDSYEQYF. The CDR3 DNA is TGTGCCAGCAGAACGACAGACTCCTACGAGCAGTACTTC. Together with reference TRBV2 and TRBJ2-7, the CDR3 gives the full variable domain: EPEVTQTPSHQVTQMGQEVILRCVPISNHLYFYWYRQILGQKVEFLVSFYNNEISEKSEIFDDQFSVERPDGSNFTLKIRSTKLEDSAMYFCASRTTDSYEQYFGPGTRLTVT.

The CDR3 loop reads CASSLTRDRGLTGELFF. The CDR3, as DNA: TGTGCCAGCAGCTTAACGCGGGACAGGGGGCTCACCGGGGAGCTGTTTTTT. The chain has TRBV7-3 and TRBJ2-2; TRBD1 agrees at 12 bases. With V trimmed by 0 bases and J by 4 bases, 3 bases remained unmatched. The CDR3 length is 17 residues. Germline lookup yields CDR1 SGHTA and CDR2 FQGTGA.

This chain joins TRBV27 and TRBJ1-5; D not certain. The V end was cut by 5 bases, the J end by 4 bases, with 12 bases between. CDR3 length: 14 amino acids. Per the germline V gene, CDR1 is MNHEY and CDR2 is SMNVEV (reference sequence). In DNA form, the CDR3 reads TGTGCCAGCAGTCCCTCGCGGGGAAATCAGCCCCAGCATTTT. It translates to CASSPSRGNQPQHF.

The chain joins TRBV7-2 to TRBJ2-4; D call uncertain. This CDR3 comprises 14 residues. V dropped 2 bases and J dropped 8 bases, with 13 bases sitting between them. Germline V gene sequence: CDR1 SGHTA, CDR2 FQGNSA. CDR3 sequence (DNA): TGTGCCAGCAGCTTATTGGCCGCGGAGCACATTCAGTACTTC. It specifies CASSLLAAEHIQYF.

This chain joins TRBV9 and TRBJ2-3; D is undetermined. Germline V gives CDR1 SGDLS, CDR2 YYNGEE. The CDR3 consists of 14 residues. The V and J ends lost 2 bases and 2 bases respectively, with 9 bases between them. The CDR3 loop is CASSVRPFTDTQYF. The CDR3, as DNA: TGTGCCAGCAGCGTTCGGCCATTCACAGATACGCAGTATTTT.

The V call is TRBV5-1, the J call TRBJ1-3; a weak D match, TRBD1 (5 bases). V lost 4 bases and J lost 0, with 14 bases in between. The CDR3 contains 16 residues. Germline assignment: CDR1 SGHRS and CDR2 YFSETQ. CDR3 loop: CASSPERQSSGNTIYF. DNA for the CDR3: TGCGCCAGCAGCCCCGAACGACAGAGCTCTGGAAACACCATATATTTT.

The CDR3, as DNA: TGCAGCGTACAGGCGGGAGGCTTCACCGGGGAGCTGTTTTTT. Protein: CSVQAGGFTGELFF. The V and J genes are TRBV29-1 and TRBJ2-2, with 8 bases aligning to TRBD2. The CDR3 covers 14 residues. The V gene's germline CDR1 is SQVTM and CDR2 ANQGSEA. V trimming: 6 bases; J trimming: 4 bases; junction bases outside the gene matches: 7.

The chain recombines TRBV11-2 with TRBJ2-6; no clear D gene. Trimming pared 5 bases from V and 2 bases from J, leaving 7 bases between. Germline V gene data show CDR1 as SGHAT and CDR2 as FQNNGV. The CDR3 totals 14 residues. The CDR3: CASSRRTGANVLTF. CDR3 nucleotides: TGTGCCAGCAGCCGCAGGACTGGGGCCAACGTCCTGACTTTC.

This rearrangement joins TRBV30 to TRBJ1-6, with 7 bases matching TRBD1. CDR1 is GTSNPN and CDR2 is SVGIG in the germline V gene (reference sequence). This CDR3 comprises 12 residues. Trimming cost V 2 bases and J 10 bases; bases outside gene matches: 2. CDR3 sequence (DNA): TGTGCCTGGAGTACAGGGGAGTCACCCCTCCACTTT. Translation gives CAWSTGESPLHF.

The chain combines TRBV4-2 with TRBJ1-2; D remains unclear. CDR3 size: 14 residues. V shed 0 bases and J shed 4 bases, with 9 bases lying between them. Germline V gene data show CDR1 as LGHNA and CDR2 as YNFKEQ. As DNA, the CDR3 is TGTGCCAGCAGCCAAGAGGCGGCACCCTATGGCTACACCTTC. Residues: CASSQEAAPYGYTF.

The J gene is TRBJ2-5, the V gene TRBV6-5; D is undetermined. V was clipped by 6 bases and J by 3 bases, with 17 bases between them. Germline CDR1 and CDR2: MNHEY and SVGAGI. This CDR3 has 15 residues. Here the CDR3 DNA reads TGTGCCAGCAGCCCCCGATGGATGTGGGAAGAGACCCAGTACTTC. It translates to CASSPRWMWEETQYF.

This chain links TRBV10-3 with TRBJ1-2; D uncertain. There are 16 residues in the CDR3. With 0 bases removed from V and 3 bases from J, the gap between germline ends came to 14 bases. In germline, CDR1 is ENHRY, CDR2 SYGVKD. In DNA, the CDR3 is TGTGCCATCAGTGAGTCGGGGAGAGCGGCTGACTATGGCTACACCTTC. Protein: CAISESGRAADYGYTF.

The chain recombines TRBV7-9 with TRBJ2-7; D call uncertain. This CDR3 spans 15 amino acids. The germline gives CDR1 SEHNR, CDR2 FQNEAQ (reference sequence). The V end lost 4 bases, the J end lost 1 base, and 14 bases lay between the germline ends. DNA for the CDR3: TGTGCCAGCAGCTCTCATCGACGTTCTTCCTACGAGCAGTACTTC. Amino acid sequence: CASSSHRRSSYEQYF.

This chain connects TRBV28 to TRBJ2-1; 13 nucleotides align to TRBD2. Germline values: CDR1 MDHEN, CDR2 SYDVKM. This CDR3 has 17 residues. The junction had 12 bases not matched to a gene; V was cut back by 3 bases and J by 10 bases. CDR3 residues: CASSFPITSGRANEQFF. CDR3 DNA sequence: TGTGCCAGCAGTTTCCCAATAACTAGCGGGAGGGCCAACGAGCAGTTCTTC.

V and J are TRBV4-1 and TRBJ1-1, with 9 bases that match TRBD1. The germline V gene encodes CDR1 MGHRA and CDR2 YSYEKL. The CDR3 has 17 residues. Trimming took 2 bases from V and 2 from J; bases not matched to a gene: 9. CDR3 loop: CASSQTGTGSANTEAFF. As DNA, the CDR3 is TGCGCCAGCAGCCAAACCGGGACAGGGTCGGCCAACACTGAAGCTTTCTTT.

This rearrangement joins TRBV29-1 to TRBJ2-5, with 10 bases fitting TRBD1. V shed 7 bases and J 4 bases; nucleotides not matched to a gene: 3. The CDR3 covers 12 residues. Germline CDR1 reads SQVTM; CDR2 reads ANQGSEA. Here the CDR3 reads CSARQGAETQYF. As DNA, the CDR3 is TGCAGCGCACGACAGGGGGCAGAGACCCAGTACTTC.

The chain has TRBV14 and TRBJ2-1; D is perhaps TRBD1 (6 bases). The germline V and J ends were trimmed by 6 bases and 0 bases, with 15 bases remaining between them. The V gene's germline CDR1 is SGHDN and CDR2 FVKESK. The CDR3 loop spans 16 amino acids. Here the CDR3 reads CASRRTATSSYNEQFF. The DNA of the CDR3 is TGTGCCAGCAGAAGGACAGCCACGAGCTCCTACAATGAGCAGTTCTTC.

The rearrangement uses TRBV27 and TRBJ2-3; 14 bases fit TRBD2. The J segment lost 6 bases and the V segment lost 6 bases, leaving 14 bases of the junction unmatched. The CDR3 has 18 residues. Looked up from germline, CDR1 is MNHEY and CDR2 is SMNVEV (reference sequence). CDR3 loop: CASRKGTSGSPGMDTQYF. DNA for the CDR3: TGTGCCAGCAGAAAAGGGACTAGCGGGAGTCCCGGGATGGATACGCAGTATTTT.